This T cell receptor (beta chain) was profiled in a study of T cell responses to AZD1222 COVID-19 vaccine. Germline V gene lookup returns CDR1 SGHNT and CDR2 YYREEE (reference sequence). There are 16 residues in the CDR3. The V and J ends lost 2 bases and 4 bases respectively, with 18 bases between them. Here immunoSEQ multiplex PCR was the method, and the copy in TCRdb shows in-frame clones only, minus some. Of roughly 200,000 clones in the sample, about 86% were seen once. Notes on this clone: Its antigen is undetermined.

Whole-study results and caveats: White British people made up most donors, females outnumbered males, and clonal diversity was possibly underestimated. Spike was spanned by vaccine-associated CD4 TCRs, which were dominant at 160-218 and 743-854. Without day 14 samples, only post-peak T cell repertoires were studied. Seropositive AZD1222 recipients at baseline numbered only five to seven.

The receptor was isolated from an adult in good health. Sequencing used peripheral blood, obtained on day 0 of AZD1222 vaccination. The J gene is TRBJ1-2, the V gene TRBV5-4; D uncertain. The CDR3 protein is CASSFEAQLRSYGYTF. CDR3 sequence (DNA): TGTGCCAGCAGCTTTGAGGCTCAACTTCGGTCCTATGGCTACACCTTC.